The clone carrying this TCR beta chain was counted a single time. The antigen is not known. The data were taken from a study of neoadjuvant nivolumab and ipilimumab in lung cancer. General study points: A small number of samples were TCR sequenced. Resected tumors had greater TCR richness and clonality than uninvolved lung. Higher pretherapy blood TCR richness went with higher resected-tumor richness.

Clones were read by immunoSEQ multiplex PCR, and TCRdb kept only the in-frame ones, dropping some. The sample yields under 50,000 clones, around 89% seen once. The CDR3 is 11 amino acids. CDR1 is SQVTM and CDR2 is ANQGSEA in the germline V gene. This sequence originates from an adult with non-small cell lung cancer. Some clones in this sample may be carry-over from other donors' samples. The gene calls are TRBV29-1 and TRBJ2-3; D gene unclear. Sequences were derived from blood, sampled before neoadjuvant nivolumab, alone or with ipilimumab. DNA for the CDR3: TGCAGTGAGCAGACCACAGATACGCAGTATTTT. Protein product: CSEQTTDTQYF.